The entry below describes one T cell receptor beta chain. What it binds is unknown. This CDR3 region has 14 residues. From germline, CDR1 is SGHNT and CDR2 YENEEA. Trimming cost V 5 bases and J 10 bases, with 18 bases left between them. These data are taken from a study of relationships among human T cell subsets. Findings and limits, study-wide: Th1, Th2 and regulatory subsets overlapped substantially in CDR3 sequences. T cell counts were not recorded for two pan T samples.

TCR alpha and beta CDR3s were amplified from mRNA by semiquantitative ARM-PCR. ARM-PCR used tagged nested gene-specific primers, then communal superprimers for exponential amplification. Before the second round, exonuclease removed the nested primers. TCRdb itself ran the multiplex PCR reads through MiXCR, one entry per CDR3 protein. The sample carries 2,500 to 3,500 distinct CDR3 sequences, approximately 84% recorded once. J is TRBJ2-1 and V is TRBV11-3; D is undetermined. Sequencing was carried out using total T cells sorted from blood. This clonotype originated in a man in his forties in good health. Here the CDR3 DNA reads TGTGCCAGCAGCCCCGGCCGACTCTCCGACGAGCAGTTCTTC. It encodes CASSPGRLSDEQFF.